This T cell receptor beta chain came from a study of radiotherapy plus CTLA-4 blockade in lung cancer. On the study more broadly: Among patients, over 15% showed objective responses, and roughly 31% had disease control. Findings of the study overall: Radiotherapy was combined with ipilimumab, and tumor-derived TCR clones then expanded in blood.

Sequenced by immunoSEQ multiplex PCR; TCRdb stores in-frame clones only, minus some. The table lists around 110,000 clones, more than 65% of them singletons. Remarks on this clone: The target antigen is unknown.

This CDR3 is 16 amino acids long. Trimming shortened V by 5 bases and J by 0 bases, and 14 bases separated the two germline ends. Germline CDR1 SGHTA, CDR2 FQGNSA. Focal radiation plus CTLA-4 blockade with ipilimumab was given to patients with chemo-refractory metastatic non-small-cell lung cancer. The chain carries TRBV7-2 and TRBJ1-3; the D gene is possibly TRBD1 (5 bases). Here the sequenced sample was peripheral blood, taken from a patient treated with radiotherapy plus ipilimumab. The clonotype originates from a human donor with non-small cell lung cancer that progressed on radiotherapy plus ipilimumab. Some clones in this sample may be carry-over from other donors' samples. In DNA form, the CDR3 reads TGTGCCAGCAGCAGGGGCAGCTGGTACTCTGGAAACACCATATATTTT. This gives the protein CASSRGSWYSGNTIYF.